The clone carrying this T cell receptor (beta chain) was counted only a few times. Antigen unknown. These data are taken from a study of glioma-infiltrating T cells after dendritic cell vaccination. The wider study: Dendritic cell vaccination trial patients had either newly diagnosed or recurrent glioblastoma. Findings and caveats of the study: Complete blood and tumor specimen sets were limited to few patients.

The immunoSEQ assay amplified TCRB CDR3 from up to 2 ug DNA. Method: immunoSEQ multiplex PCR; TCRdb's copy keeps in-frame clones and lacks some. The table includes about 92,000 clones, just over 85% detected once. PBMC sampling occurred before vaccination, two weeks after the third dose, and at progression. The CDR3 has 14 residues. Germline trimming cut 6 bases from V and 6 bases from J; bases unmatched to any gene: 6. Germline CDR1 reads SEHNR; CDR2 reads FQNEAQ (reference sequence). The V gene is TRBV7-9, the J gene TRBJ2-1; TRBD2 matches 9 bases. Sequencing was performed on blood, taken before dendritic cell vaccination. This clonotype originated in a human donor with glioblastoma. CDR3 in amino acids: CASSGTSSINEQFF. CDR3 bases: TGTGCCAGCAGTGGGACTAGCTCGATCAATGAGCAGTTCTTC. Drawing the rest from reference TRBV7-9 and TRBJ2-1, the complete variable domain is DTGVSQNPRHKITKRGQNVTFRCDPISEHNRLYWYRQTLGQGPEFLTYFQNEAQLEKSRLLSDRFSAERPKGSFSTLEIQRTEQGDSAMYLCASSGTSSINEQFFGPGTRLTVL.